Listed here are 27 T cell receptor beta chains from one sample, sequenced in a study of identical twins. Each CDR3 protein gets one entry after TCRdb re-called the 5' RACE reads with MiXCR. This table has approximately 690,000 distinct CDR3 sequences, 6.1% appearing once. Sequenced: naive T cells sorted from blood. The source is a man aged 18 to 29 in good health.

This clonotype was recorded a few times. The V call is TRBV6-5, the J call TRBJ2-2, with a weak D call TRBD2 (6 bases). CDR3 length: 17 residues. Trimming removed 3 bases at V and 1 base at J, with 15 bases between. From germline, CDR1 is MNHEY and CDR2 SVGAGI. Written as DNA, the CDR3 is TGTGCCAGCAGTTATGCCTACCCCGGGAGGAACACCGGGGAGCTGTTTTTT. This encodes CASSYAYPGRNTGELFF.

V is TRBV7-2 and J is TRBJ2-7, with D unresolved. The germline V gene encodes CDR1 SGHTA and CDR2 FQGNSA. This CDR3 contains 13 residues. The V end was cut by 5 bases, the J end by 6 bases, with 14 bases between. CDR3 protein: CASSRPSRSEQYF. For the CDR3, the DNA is TGTGCCAGCAGCCGTCCCTCTAGATCCGAGCAGTACTTC.

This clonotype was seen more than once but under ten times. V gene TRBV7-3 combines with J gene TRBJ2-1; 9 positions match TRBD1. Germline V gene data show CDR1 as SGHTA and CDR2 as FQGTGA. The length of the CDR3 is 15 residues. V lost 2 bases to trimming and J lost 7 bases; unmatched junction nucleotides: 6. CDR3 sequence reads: CASSLGTGYRNEQFF. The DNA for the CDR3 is TGTGCCAGCAGCTTAGGGACAGGGTATCGGAATGAGCAGTTCTTC.

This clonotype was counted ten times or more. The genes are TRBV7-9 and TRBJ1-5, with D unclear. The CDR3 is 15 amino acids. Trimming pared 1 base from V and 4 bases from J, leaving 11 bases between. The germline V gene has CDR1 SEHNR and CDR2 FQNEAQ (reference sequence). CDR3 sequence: CASSLGGGLNQPQHF. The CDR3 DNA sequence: TGTGCCAGCAGCTTAGGTGGCGGTCTAAATCAGCCCCAGCATTTT.

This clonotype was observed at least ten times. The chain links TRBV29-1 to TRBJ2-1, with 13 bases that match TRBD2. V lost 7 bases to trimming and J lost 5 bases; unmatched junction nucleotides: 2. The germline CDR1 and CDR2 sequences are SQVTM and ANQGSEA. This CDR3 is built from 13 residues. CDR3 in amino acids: CSAGLAGNNEQFF. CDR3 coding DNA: TGCAGCGCGGGACTAGCGGGAAACAATGAGCAGTTCTTC.

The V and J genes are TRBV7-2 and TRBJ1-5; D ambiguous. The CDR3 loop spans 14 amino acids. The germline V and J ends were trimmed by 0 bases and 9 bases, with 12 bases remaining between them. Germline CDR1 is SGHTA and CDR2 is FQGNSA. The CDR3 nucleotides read TGTGCCAGCAGCTTAGCTCGGGGTGGCGTGCCCCAGCATTTT. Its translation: CASSLARGGVPQHF.

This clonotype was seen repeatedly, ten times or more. CDR3: CSARVPKREGPSLDTQYF. In DNA form, the CDR3 reads TGCAGTGCTAGAGTACCGAAGCGGGAGGGCCCGAGTTTAGATACGCAGTATTTT. This rearrangement joins TRBV20-1 to TRBJ2-3; 10 bases fit TRBD2. There are 18 residues in the CDR3. Germline V lookup: CDR1 DFQATT, CDR2 SNEGSKA (reference sequence). V shed 1 base and J 5 bases; nucleotides not matched to a gene: 15.

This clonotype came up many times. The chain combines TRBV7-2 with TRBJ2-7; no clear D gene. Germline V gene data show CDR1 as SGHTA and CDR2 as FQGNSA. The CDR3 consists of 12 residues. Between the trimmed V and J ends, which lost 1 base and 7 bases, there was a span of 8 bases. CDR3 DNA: TGTGCCAGCAGCTTAGTCCAGCAGGAGCAGTACTTC. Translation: CASSLVQQEQYF.

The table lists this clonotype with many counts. As DNA, the CDR3 is TGTGCCAGCAGTCATAGACAGGTTTACGAGCAGTACTTC. Protein sequence: CASSHRQVYEQYF. This rearrangement joins TRBV12-3 or TRBV12-4 to TRBJ2-7, with D possibly matching TRBD1 (6 bases). This CDR3 region has 13 residues. V gave up 5 bases and J gave up 4 bases, with 12 bases separating them.

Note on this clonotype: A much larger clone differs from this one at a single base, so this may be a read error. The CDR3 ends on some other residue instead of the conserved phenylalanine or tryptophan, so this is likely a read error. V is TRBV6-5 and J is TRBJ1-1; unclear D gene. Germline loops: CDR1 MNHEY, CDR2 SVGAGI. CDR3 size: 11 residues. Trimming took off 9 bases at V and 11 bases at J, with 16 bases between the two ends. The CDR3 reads CASRKEDSAFY. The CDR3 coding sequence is TGTGCCAGTCGGAAGGAGGACTCGGCTTTCTAT.

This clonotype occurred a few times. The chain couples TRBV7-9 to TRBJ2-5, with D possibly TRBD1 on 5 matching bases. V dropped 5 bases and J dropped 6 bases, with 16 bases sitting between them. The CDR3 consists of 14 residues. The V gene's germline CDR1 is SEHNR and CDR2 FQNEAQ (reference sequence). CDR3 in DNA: TGTGCCAGCAGCGACCAAAGCCCAGGGAAGACCCAGTACTTC. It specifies CASSDQSPGKTQYF.

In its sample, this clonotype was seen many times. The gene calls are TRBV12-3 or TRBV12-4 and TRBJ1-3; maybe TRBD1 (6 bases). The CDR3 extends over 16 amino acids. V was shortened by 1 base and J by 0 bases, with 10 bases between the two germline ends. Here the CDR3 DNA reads TGTGCCAGCAGTTTAGACGGGACACTCTCTGGAAACACCATATATTTT. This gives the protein CASSLDGTLSGNTIYF.

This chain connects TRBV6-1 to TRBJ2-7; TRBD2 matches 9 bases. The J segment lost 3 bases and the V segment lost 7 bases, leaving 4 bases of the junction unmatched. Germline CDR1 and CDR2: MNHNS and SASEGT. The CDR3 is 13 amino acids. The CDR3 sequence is CASKRLAVYEQYF. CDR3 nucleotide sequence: TGTGCCAGCAAGCGACTAGCGGTCTACGAGCAGTACTTC.

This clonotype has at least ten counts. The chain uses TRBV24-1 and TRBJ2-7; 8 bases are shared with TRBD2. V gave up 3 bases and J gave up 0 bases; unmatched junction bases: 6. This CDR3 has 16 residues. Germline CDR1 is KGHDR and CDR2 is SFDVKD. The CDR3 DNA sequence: TGTGCCACCAGTGATCTCAGCGGGAGTGTCTCCTACGAGCAGTACGTC. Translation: CATSDLSGSVSYEQYV.

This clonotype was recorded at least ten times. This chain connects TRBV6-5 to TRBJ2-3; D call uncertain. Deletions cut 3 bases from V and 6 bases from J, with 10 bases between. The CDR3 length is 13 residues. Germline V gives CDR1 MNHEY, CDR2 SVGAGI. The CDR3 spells CASSYAEGDTQYF. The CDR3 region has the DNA TGTGCCAGCAGTTATGCGGAAGGGGATACGCAGTATTTT.

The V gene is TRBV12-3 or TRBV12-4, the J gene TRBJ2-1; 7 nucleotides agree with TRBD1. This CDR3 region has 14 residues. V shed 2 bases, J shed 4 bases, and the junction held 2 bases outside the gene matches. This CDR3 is CASSLRDRYNEQFF. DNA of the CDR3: TGTGCCAGCAGTTTAAGGGACAGATACAATGAGCAGTTCTTC.

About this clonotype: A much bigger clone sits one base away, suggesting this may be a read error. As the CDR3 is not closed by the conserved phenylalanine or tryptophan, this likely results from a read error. The CDR3 region is CSVVQGRAEAFS. CDR3 DNA: TGCAGTGTCGTACAGGGGAGAGCTGAAGCTTTCTCT. V usage is TRBV20-1 and J usage is TRBJ1-1; TRBD1 matches 7 bases. V was pared by 7 bases and J by 6 bases, with 8 bases of the junction left unmatched. Looked up from germline, CDR1 is DFQATT and CDR2 is SNEGSKA (reference sequence). CDR3 size: 12 residues.

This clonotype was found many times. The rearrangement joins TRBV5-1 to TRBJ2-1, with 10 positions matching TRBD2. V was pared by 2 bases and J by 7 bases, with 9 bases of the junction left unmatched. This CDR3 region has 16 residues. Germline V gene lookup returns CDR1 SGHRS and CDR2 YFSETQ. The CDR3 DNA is TGCGCCAGCAGCTTAATTTCTAGCGGGAGCGTAAATGAGCAGTTCTTC. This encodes CASSLISSGSVNEQFF.

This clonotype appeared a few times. CDR3 in amino acids: CASSLQHGEPTDTQYF. CDR3 DNA: TGTGCCAGCAGCCTCCAACATGGGGAGCCCACAGATACGCAGTATTTT. The V call is TRBV3-1, the J call TRBJ2-3; tentatively, D is TRBD2 (5 bases). CDR1 LGHDT and CDR2 YNNKEL come from the germline V gene (reference sequence). CDR3 length: 16 amino acids. V was trimmed by 4 bases and J by 2 bases, leaving 16 bases between them.

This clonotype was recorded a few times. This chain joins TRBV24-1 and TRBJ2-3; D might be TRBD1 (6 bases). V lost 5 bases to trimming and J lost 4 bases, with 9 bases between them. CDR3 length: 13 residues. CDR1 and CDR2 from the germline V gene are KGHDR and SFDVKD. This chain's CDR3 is CATSGQVADTQYF. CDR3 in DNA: TGTGCCACCAGTGGACAGGTAGCAGATACGCAGTATTTT.

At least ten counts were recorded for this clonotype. The CDR3 coding sequence is TGCAGTGCACCCAGACTAGCGGGATTCTACGAGCAGTACTTC. This sequence encodes CSAPRLAGFYEQYF. This chain links TRBV20-1 with TRBJ2-7; 11 bases map to TRBD2. The germline gives CDR1 DFQATT, CDR2 SNEGSKA (reference sequence). J lost 3 bases, V lost 6 bases, and 7 bases had no gene match. The CDR3 loop spans 14 amino acids.

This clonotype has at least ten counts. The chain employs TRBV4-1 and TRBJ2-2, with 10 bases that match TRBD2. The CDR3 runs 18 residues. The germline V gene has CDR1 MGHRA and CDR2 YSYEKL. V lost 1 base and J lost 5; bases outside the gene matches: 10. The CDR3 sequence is CASSQAFSSGSGTGELFF. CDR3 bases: TGCGCCAGCAGCCAAGCCTTCTCTAGCGGGAGTGGGACCGGGGAGCTGTTTTTT.

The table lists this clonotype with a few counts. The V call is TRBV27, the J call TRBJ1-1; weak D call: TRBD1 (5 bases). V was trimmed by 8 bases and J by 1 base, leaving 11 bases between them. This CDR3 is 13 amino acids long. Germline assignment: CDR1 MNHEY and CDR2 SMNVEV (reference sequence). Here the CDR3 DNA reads TGTGCCAGCGGACCAACAGGGAACACTGAAGCTTTCTTT. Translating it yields CASGPTGNTEAFF.

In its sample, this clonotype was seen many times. CDR3 coding DNA: TGTGCCAGCAGTGCGGTGCAGTACTTC. Its protein is CASSAVQYF. V is TRBV6-1 and J is TRBJ2-7; D remains ambiguous. Trimming left V 4 bases short and J 9 bases short, with 4 bases between. Looked up from germline, CDR1 is MNHNS and CDR2 is SASEGT. The CDR3 contains 9 residues.

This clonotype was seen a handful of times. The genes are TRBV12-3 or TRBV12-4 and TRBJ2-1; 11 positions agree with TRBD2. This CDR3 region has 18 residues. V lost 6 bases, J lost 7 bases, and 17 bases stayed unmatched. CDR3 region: CASSLASLAGGPLNEQFF. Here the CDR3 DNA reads TGTGCCAGCAGCCTTGCCTCGTTAGCGGGAGGGCCGTTGAATGAGCAGTTCTTC.

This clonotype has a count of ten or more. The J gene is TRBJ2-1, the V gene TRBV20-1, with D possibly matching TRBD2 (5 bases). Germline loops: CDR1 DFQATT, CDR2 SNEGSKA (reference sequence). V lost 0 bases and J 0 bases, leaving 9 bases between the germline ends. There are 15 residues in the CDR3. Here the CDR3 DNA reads TGCAGTGCTAGAGATGGGAGTAGCTCCTACAATGAGCAGTTCTTC. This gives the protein CSARDGSSSYNEQFF.

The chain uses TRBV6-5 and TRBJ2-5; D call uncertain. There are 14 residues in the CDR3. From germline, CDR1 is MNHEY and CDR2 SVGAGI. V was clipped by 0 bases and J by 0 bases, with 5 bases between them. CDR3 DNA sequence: TGTGCCAGCAGTTACTCCCTCGACCAAGAGACCCAGTACTTC. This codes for CASSYSLDQETQYF.